Each of the 31 T cell receptor beta chains below was sequenced from the same sample in a study of T cell clonotyping in hematopoietic cell transplantation. Measured with immunoSEQ multiplex PCR; TCRdb has only the in-frame clones, and not every one. The table includes approximately 50,000 clones, under 90% detected once. Time point noted: recipient sample about 28 days before transplant, after cytoreduction. This specimen consisted of peripheral blood mononuclear cells, obtained before stem cell transplant. The receptors come from a man between 60 and 75 years old with biphenotypic leukemia. Some clones in this sample may be carry-over from other donors' samples.

The chain employs TRBV19 and TRBJ1-1; D is unresolved. The V end lost 5 bases, the J end lost 6 bases, and 7 bases lay between the germline ends. The CDR3 contains 11 residues. Germline values: CDR1 LNHDA, CDR2 SQIVND (reference sequence). The CDR3 nucleotides read TGTGCCAGTAGTCGGCAACCTGAAGCTTTCTTT. Translating it yields CASSRQPEAFF. Full variable domain (rest looked up from reference TRBV19 and TRBJ1-1): DGGITQSPKYLFRKEGQNVTLSCEQNLNHDAMYWYRQDPGQGLRLIYYSQIVNDFQKGDIAEGYSVSREKKESFPLTVTSAQKNPTAFYLCASSRQPEAFFGQGTRLTVV.

This chain links TRBV4-2 with TRBJ1-5; D is ambiguous. Germline CDR1 LGHNA, CDR2 YNFKEQ. The CDR3 extends over 16 amino acids. The V gene lost 0 bases and the J gene lost 7 bases, with 16 bases spanning the gap. As DNA, the CDR3 is TGTGCCAGCAGCCAAGATCGCTCCGCAGGAGACCAGCCCCAGCATTTT. As protein: CASSQDRSAGDQPQHF.

The rearrangement joins TRBV5-4 to TRBJ2-5; D may be TRBD2 (6 bases). V was shortened by 4 bases and J by 3 bases, with 13 bases between the two germline ends. There are 14 residues in the CDR3. Germline loops: CDR1 SGHNT, CDR2 YYREEE (reference sequence). The CDR3 DNA reads TGTGCCAGCAGCGCCCCCCGCGGGGAAGAGACCCAGTACTTC. Translating gives CASSAPRGEETQYF.

The rearrangement uses TRBV4-2 and TRBJ1-1; tentative D call: TRBD1 (5 bases). The CDR3 is 14 residues long. Per germline, CDR1 LGHNA and CDR2 YNFKEQ. Trimming took 1 base from V and 4 from J, leaving 10 bases between them. This CDR3 is CASSQAWGGTEAFF. Written as DNA, the CDR3 is TGTGCCAGCAGCCAAGCTTGGGGGGGCACTGAAGCTTTCTTT.

The J gene is TRBJ1-2, the V gene TRBV6-6; 7 nucleotides align to TRBD1. Trimming cost V 5 bases and J 4 bases; bases outside gene matches: 10. The CDR3 length is 15 residues. Germline V lookup: CDR1 MNHNY, CDR2 SVGAGI (reference sequence). The CDR3 sequence: CASSRDRPPSYGYTF. For the CDR3, the DNA is TGTGCCAGCAGTCGGGACAGACCACCCTCCTATGGCTACACCTTC.

The chain recombines TRBV19 with TRBJ2-7, with 7 bases identical to TRBD2. V gave up 5 bases and J gave up 2 bases; unmatched junction bases: 3. Germline V gene lookup returns CDR1 LNHDA and CDR2 SQIVND (reference sequence). This CDR3 contains 13 residues. The CDR3 here is CASSVAGTYEQYF. Written as DNA, the CDR3 is TGTGCCAGTAGTGTAGCGGGTACCTACGAGCAGTACTTC.

The chain joins TRBV5-1 to TRBJ2-3; perhaps D is TRBD1 or TRBD2 (5 bases each). CDR1 and CDR2 (germline): SGHRS, YFSETQ. The CDR3 has 13 residues. V lost 5 bases and J lost 4, with 11 bases in between. CDR3: CASSVGTPDTQYF. The CDR3 DNA reads as TGCGCCAGCAGTGTTGGGACCCCAGATACGCAGTATTTT. The entire variable domain, with the rest obtained from reference TRBV5-1 and TRBJ2-3, is as follows: KAGVTQTPRYLIKTRGQQVTLSCSPISGHRSVSWYQQTPGQGLQFLFEYFSETQRNKGNFPGRFSGRQFSNSRSEMNVSTLELGDSALYLCASSVGTPDTQYFGPGTRLTVL.

By sample fraction, this clone is medium-sized. The V gene is TRBV7-9, the J gene TRBJ2-7; D perhaps matches TRBD2 (5 bases). V gave up 5 bases and J gave up 2 bases, with 10 bases separating them. This CDR3 has 13 residues. Germline V gene lookup returns CDR1 SEHNR and CDR2 FQNEAQ (reference sequence). CDR3 region: CASSESGTYEQYF. CDR3 DNA: TGTGCCAGCAGCGAGAGCGGAACCTACGAGCAGTACTTC.

The chain has TRBV7-3 and TRBJ2-1, with 9 bases lining up with TRBD2. CDR1 is SGHTA and CDR2 is FQGTGA in the germline V gene. The CDR3 has 15 amino acids. V was pared by 4 bases and J by 3 bases, with 4 bases of the junction left unmatched. The chain's CDR3 is CASSSRLADYNEQFF. DNA for the CDR3: TGTGCCAGCAGCTCGAGACTAGCGGACTACAATGAGCAGTTCTTC. The full variable domain, in which reference TRBV7-3 and TRBJ2-1 provide the parts outside the CDR3, is GAGVSQTPSNKVTEKGKYVELRCDPISGHTALYWYRQSLGQGPEFLIYFQGTGAADDSGLPNDRFFAVRPEGSVSTLKIQRTERGDSAVYLCASSSRLADYNEQFFGPGTRLTVL.

This rearrangement joins TRBV5-1 to TRBJ2-1, with no clear D. The CDR3 loop spans 13 amino acids. From germline, CDR1 is SGHRS and CDR2 YFSETQ. V was trimmed by 0 bases and J by 4 bases, leaving 5 bases between them. The CDR3 DNA is TGCGCCAGCAGCTTGGGACCTTACAATGAGCAGTTCTTC. Translating it yields CASSLGPYNEQFF.

The chain uses TRBV4-3 and TRBJ2-2, with D possibly TRBD2 on 6 matching bases. Germline V gene data show CDR1 as LGHNA and CDR2 as YSLEER. The CDR3 spans 17 residues. V lost 0 bases, J lost 2 bases, and 13 bases lay in between. The CDR3 DNA is TGCGCCAGCAGCCAAGATAGTACGGGAGAAAACACCGGGGAGCTGTTTTTT. It codes for CASSQDSTGENTGELFF.

As DNA, the CDR3 is TGTGCCAGCATGGCGGGGATTAGCCGGCCCCAGCATTTT. Amino acid sequence: CASMAGISRPQHF. This chain joins TRBV2 and TRBJ1-5, with D hard to call. CDR1 SNHLY and CDR2 FYNNEI come from the germline V gene. The V end lost 7 bases, the J end lost 9 bases, and 16 bases lay between the germline ends. The CDR3 is 13 residues long.

This clone was found once. CDR3 loop: CASSGAPGTEYSGANVLTF. The CDR3 DNA reads as TGTGCCAGCAGCGGAGCTCCCGGGACGGAATACTCTGGGGCCAACGTCCTGACTTTC. The rearrangement links TRBV9 to TRBJ2-6; possibly TRBD1 or TRBD2 for D (5 bases each). The length of the CDR3 is 19 residues. V was pared by 3 bases and J by 0 bases, with 19 bases between. The germline V gene encodes CDR1 SGDLS and CDR2 YYNGEE.

CDR3 region: CASNNLGGETQYF. The CDR3 DNA is TGTGCCAGCAACAACCTCGGAGGGGAGACCCAGTACTTC. This chain connects TRBV9 to TRBJ2-5; D possibly corresponds to TRBD2 (6 bases). Trimming pared 6 bases from V and 5 bases from J, leaving 14 bases between. This CDR3 has 13 amino acids. The V gene's germline CDR1 is SGDLS and CDR2 YYNGEE. Complete variable domain (other parts from reference TRBV9 and TRBJ2-5): DSGVTQTPKHLITATGQRVTLRCSPRSGDLSVYWYQQSLDQGLQFLIQYYNGEERAKGNILERFSAQQFPDLHSELNLSSLELGDSALYFCASNNLGGETQYFGPGTRLLVL.

The CDR3 DNA is TGTGCCAGCAACCCCTTGGGGGGCGCCTCCTACGAGCAGTACTTC. Translating it yields CASNPLGGASYEQYF. V usage is TRBV7-2 and J usage is TRBJ2-7; D might be TRBD1 or TRBD2, each matching 6 bases. CDR1 SGHTA and CDR2 FQGNSA come from the germline V gene. V was trimmed by 7 bases and J by 0 bases, leaving 16 bases between them. This CDR3 spans 15 amino acids.

The chain links TRBV30 to TRBJ2-1; D ambiguous. The CDR3 has 13 amino acids. Trimming took off 4 bases at V and 3 bases at J, with 10 bases between the two ends. Per germline, CDR1 GTSNPN and CDR2 SVGIG (reference sequence). The CDR3 coding sequence is TGTGCCTGGATGTCCGGAGTCTACAATGAGCAGTTCTTC. This gives the protein CAWMSGVYNEQFF.

This chain links TRBV5-1 with TRBJ1-1, with TRBD1 identical over 10 bases. The germline V gene encodes CDR1 SGHRS and CDR2 YFSETQ. J was trimmed by 1 base and V by 4 bases; bases with no gene match: 1. The CDR3 loop spans 14 amino acids. CDR3 region: CASSGDRGNTEAFF. The CDR3 DNA reads TGCGCCAGCAGCGGGGACAGGGGGAACACTGAAGCTTTCTTT. Using reference TRBV5-1 and TRBJ1-1 for the parts outside the CDR3, the full variable domain is KAGVTQTPRYLIKTRGQQVTLSCSPISGHRSVSWYQQTPGQGLQFLFEYFSETQRNKGNFPGRFSGRQFSNSRSEMNVSTLELGDSALYLCASSGDRGNTEAFFGQGTRLTVV.

A single count supports this clone. The genes are TRBV28 and TRBJ2-2; D tentatively reads TRBD1 or TRBD2 (5 bases each). Trimming left V 8 bases short and J 6 bases short, with 16 bases between. Germline lookup yields CDR1 MDHEN and CDR2 SYDVKM. There are 14 residues in the CDR3. The CDR3 DNA reads TGTGCCAGCCGGGACCCAGGCCCTTCCGGGGAGCTGTTTTTT. Amino acids: CASRDPGPSGELFF.

The chain carries TRBV5-6 and TRBJ1-2; 7 bases map to TRBD1. Germline V lookup: CDR1 SGHDT, CDR2 YYEEEE. Losses at the gene ends were 3 bases for V and 3 bases for J; bases not matched to a gene: 11. The CDR3 extends over 16 amino acids. CDR3 sequence: CASSSETGATDYGYTF. For the CDR3, the DNA is TGTGCCAGCAGCTCCGAAACAGGGGCAACCGACTATGGCTACACCTTC.

This clone was seen more than once but under ten times. This sequence joins TRBV11-2 and TRBJ1-4; 10 positions agree with TRBD1. Trimming cost V 4 bases and J 8 bases; bases outside gene matches: 4. CDR1 and CDR2 (germline): SGHAT, FQNNGV. This CDR3 contains 14 residues. For the CDR3, the DNA is TGTGCCAGCAGCTGGACAGGGGGGGACGAAAAACTGTTTTTT. It codes for CASSWTGGDEKLFF.

V gene TRBV28 combines with J gene TRBJ1-5; the match to TRBD1 covers 7 bases. Germline V gene sequence: CDR1 MDHEN, CDR2 SYDVKM. The CDR3 has 15 residues. Trimming cost V 1 base and J 9 bases; bases outside gene matches: 9. CDR3 loop: CASSLLVEGALPQHF. The CDR3 region has the DNA TGTGCCAGCAGTTTATTGGTGGAGGGGGCTTTGCCCCAGCATTTT.

CDR3 sequence: CASSFSTSDSRTDTQYF. The CDR3 DNA sequence: TGTGCCAGCAGTTTCTCTACGAGTGATAGCAGAACAGATACGCAGTATTTT. The chain is built from TRBV27 and TRBJ2-3, with D uncertain. Germline assignment: CDR1 MNHEY and CDR2 SMNVEV (reference sequence). The CDR3 extends over 17 amino acids. The ends were cut back, 3 bases at V and 3 bases at J, with 19 bases in the middle.

This chain uses TRBV30 with TRBJ1-4; D may be TRBD1 (5 bases). V was clipped by 3 bases and J by 6 bases, with 14 bases between them. Germline lookup yields CDR1 GTSNPN and CDR2 SVGIG (reference sequence). The CDR3 runs 14 residues. CDR3 residues: CAWREGASYEKLFF. Written as DNA, the CDR3 is TGTGCCTGGAGGGAAGGGGCAAGTTATGAAAAACTGTTTTTT.

The chain employs TRBV4-3 and TRBJ2-7; 9 positions agree with TRBD1. V shed 3 bases, J shed 3 bases, and the junction held 3 bases outside the gene matches. The V gene's germline CDR1 is LGHNA and CDR2 YSLEER. The length of the CDR3 is 14 residues. CDR3 nucleotide sequence: TGCGCCAGCAGCCAGAACAGGGGGCTCTACGAGCAGTACTTC. As protein: CASSQNRGLYEQYF.

The CDR3 spells CASSLGRTNTEAFF. The CDR3 nucleotides read TGCGCCAGCAGCTTGGGACGTACCAACACTGAAGCTTTCTTT. V is TRBV5-1 and J is TRBJ1-1; no definite D call. The CDR3 runs 14 residues. Germline V gives CDR1 SGHRS, CDR2 YFSETQ. V shed 0 bases and J shed 2 bases, with 8 bases lying between them.

The chain links TRBV5-1 to TRBJ2-7; weak D call: TRBD1 (6 bases). Trimming left V 4 bases short and J 3 bases short, with 14 bases between. The CDR3 sequence is 14 residues long. Germline V gene lookup returns CDR1 SGHRS and CDR2 YFSETQ. CDR3 loop: CASSPFDRNYEQYF. The DNA of the CDR3 is TGCGCCAGCAGCCCCTTTGACAGGAACTACGAGCAGTACTTC. The full variable domain, with the rest looked up from reference TRBV5-1 and TRBJ2-7, is KAGVTQTPRYLIKTRGQQVTLSCSPISGHRSVSWYQQTPGQGLQFLFEYFSETQRNKGNFPGRFSGRQFSNSRSEMNVSTLELGDSALYLCASSPFDRNYEQYFGPGTRLTVT.

In DNA form, the CDR3 reads TGTGCCAGCAGCTTAAACTCTCGGGGGACTGAAGCTTTCTTT. It yields the protein CASSLNSRGTEAFF. This rearrangement joins TRBV11-2 to TRBJ1-1, with D possibly being TRBD1 (5 bases). Trimming removed 2 bases from V and 5 bases from J, with 12 bases in between. CDR3 length equals 14 residues. CDR1 and CDR2 from the germline V gene are SGHAT and FQNNGV.

The CDR3 coding sequence is TGTGCCAGCAGTCCTATCCGGGACAGGGGGCAAGAAGAGACCCAGTACTTC. Its protein product is CASSPIRDRGQEETQYF. V gene TRBV7-2 combines with J gene TRBJ2-5; 12 nucleotides align to TRBD1. The CDR3 covers 17 residues. Germline lookup yields CDR1 SGHTA and CDR2 FQGNSA. The junction had 11 bases not matched to a gene; V was cut back by 6 bases and J by 3 bases.

The J gene is TRBJ2-1, the V gene TRBV2; perhaps TRBD1 as D (6 bases). Germline assignment: CDR1 SNHLY and CDR2 FYNNEI. V lost 6 bases and J 8 bases, leaving 20 bases between the germline ends. The CDR3 is 15 amino acids. CDR3 sequence: CASRPRLTGIDEQFF. CDR3 nucleotides: TGTGCCAGCAGGCCACGACTTACAGGGATTGATGAGCAGTTCTTC.

The chain has TRBV19 and TRBJ1-1, with D possibly being TRBD1 (5 bases). The CDR3 loop spans 15 amino acids. The V end was cut by 1 base, the J end by 2 bases, with 11 bases between. Per germline, CDR1 LNHDA and CDR2 SQIVND (reference sequence). The CDR3 DNA reads TGTGCCAGTAGTATAGGGTATGACAGTAACACTGAAGCTTTCTTT. Amino acid sequence: CASSIGYDSNTEAFF.

The chain is built from TRBV4-1 and TRBJ2-2; tentatively, D is TRBD1 (7 bases). V was clipped by 5 bases and J by 2 bases, with 21 bases between them. The germline gives CDR1 MGHRA, CDR2 YSYEKL. This CDR3 spans 18 amino acids. The CDR3 region is CASSTLPRRDSNTGELFF. The DNA of the CDR3 is TGCGCCAGCAGCACCCTTCCCCGGAGGGACAGTAACACCGGGGAGCTGTTTTTT.